This T cell receptor (beta chain) emerged from a study of regulatory T cells in long-lasting Graves disease. About the study: Graves' patients with a new diagnosis had received antithyroid drugs under 3 months.

The sample's time point: newly diagnosed GD, antithyroid drugs for less than 3 months. PBMCs provided the RNA from which the TCR library was made. Those enrolled as patients came out of an endocrinology department in Xi'an, China. J was trimmed by 6 bases and V by 3 bases; bases with no gene match: 11. From germline, CDR1 is KGHDR and CDR2 SFDVKD. CDR3 length: 16 residues. CDR3-region Arm-PCR and iRepertoire HTBI primers produced the TCR beta libraries. In TCRdb, the multiplex PCR reads were re-called with MiXCR into one record per CDR3 protein. The table has approximately 300,000 distinct CDR3 sequences, roughly 18% seen once. This clonotype was counted many times.

This material consisted of peripheral blood mononuclear cells (PBMCs), taken at new diagnosis, from a patient treated with antithyroid drugs. The clonotype originates from a female donor with Graves disease. The V call is TRBV24-1, the J call TRBJ2-3, with 7 bases identical to TRBD1. CDR3 DNA sequence: TGTGCCACCAGTGATCCAGGGACAGCCCAGCCGGATACGCAGTATTTT. Residues: CATSDPGTAQPDTQYF.